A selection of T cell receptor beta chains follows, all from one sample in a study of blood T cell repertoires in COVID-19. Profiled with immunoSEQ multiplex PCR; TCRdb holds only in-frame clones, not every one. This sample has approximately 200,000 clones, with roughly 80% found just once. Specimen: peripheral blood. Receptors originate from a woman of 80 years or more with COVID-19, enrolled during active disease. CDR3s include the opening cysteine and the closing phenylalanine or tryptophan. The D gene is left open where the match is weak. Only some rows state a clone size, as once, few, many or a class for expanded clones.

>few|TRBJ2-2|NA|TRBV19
TGTGCCAGTTCCGGCTCGGGCACCGGGGAGCTGTTTTTT
CASSGSGTGELFF
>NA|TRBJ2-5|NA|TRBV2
TGTGCCAGCAGTGGAGGTCCCCAGTACTTC
CASSGGPQYF
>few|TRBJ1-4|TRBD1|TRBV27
TGTGCCAGCAGCCGTGGGGACAGTTATAATGAAAAACTGTTTTTT
CASSRGDSYNEKLFF
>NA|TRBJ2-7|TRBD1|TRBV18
TGTGCCAGCTCTCCCGGACAGGGGCCCCGGGAGCAGTACTTC
CASSPGQGPREQYF
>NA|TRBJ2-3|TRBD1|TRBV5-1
TGCGCCAGCAGCTTGGGGGGCCAGGGGGCTCCAGATACGCAGTATTTT
CASSLGGQGAPDTQYF
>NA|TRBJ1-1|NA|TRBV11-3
TGTGCCAGCAGTCAAGGGGAAGACACTGAAGCTTTCTTT
CASSQGEDTEAFF
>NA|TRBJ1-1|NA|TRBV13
TGTGCCAGCAGCTCGGGGAAGAGGGTGGGTGAAGCTTTCTTT
CASSSGKRVGEAFF
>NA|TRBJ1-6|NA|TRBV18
TGTGCCAGCTCACCTTCCCCAGGGCTTGTTTCACCCCTCCACTTT
CASSPSPGLVSPLHF
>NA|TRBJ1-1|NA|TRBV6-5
TGTGCCAGCAGGTGGGACAAGGTAGGGGCTGAAGCTTTCTTT
CASRWDKVGAEAFF
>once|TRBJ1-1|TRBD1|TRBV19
TGTGCCAGTAGTCCCAAGGGACAGGGGTCTTTCTTT
CASSPKGQGSFF
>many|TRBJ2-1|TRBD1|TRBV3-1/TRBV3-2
TGTGCCAGCAGCCAAAGAACAGGGGGCAATGAGCAGTTCTTC
CASSQRTGGNEQFF
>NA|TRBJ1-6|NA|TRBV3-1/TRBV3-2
TGTGCCAGCAGCCAGAAGACAAGGTGGGTTAATTCACCCCTCCACTTT
CASSQKTRWVNSPLHF
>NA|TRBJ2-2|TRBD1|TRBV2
TGTGCCAGCAAGATTCTTCGGACGGGACAGGCCACCGGGGAGCTGTTTTTT
CASKILRTGQATGELFF
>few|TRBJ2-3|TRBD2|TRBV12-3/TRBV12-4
TGTGCCAGCAGATCTAGCGGGGGGACGCAGTATTTT
CASRSSGGTQYF
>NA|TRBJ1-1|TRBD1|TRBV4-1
TGCGCCAGCAGCCAAGAATTGACAGGGGGAACGGCTTTCTTT
CASSQELTGGTAFF
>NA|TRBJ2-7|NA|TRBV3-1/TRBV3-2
TGTGCCAGCAGCCAATTCTCATCGGTGGAGCAGTACTTC
CASSQFSSVEQYF
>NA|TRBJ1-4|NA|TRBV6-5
TGTGCCAGCGGCGTACACACGAGGGTTGGCGAAAAACTGTTTTTT
CASGVHTRVGEKLFF
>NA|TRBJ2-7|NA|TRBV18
TGTGCCAGCTCACCAGCTAGCGCTTACGAGCAGTACTTC
CASSPASAYEQYF
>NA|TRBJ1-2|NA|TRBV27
TGTGCCTCTAACGGGGGGAGGGGGTATGGCTACACCTTC
CASNGGRGYGYTF
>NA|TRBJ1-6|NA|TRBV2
TGTGCCAGCAGTGAAGTAGGGGCTAATAATTCACCCCTCCACTTT
CASSEVGANNSPLHF
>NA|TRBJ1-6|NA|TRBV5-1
TGCGCCAGCAGTCCCGCAGCAGGGTTCGATTCACCCCTCCACTTT
CASSPAAGFDSPLHF
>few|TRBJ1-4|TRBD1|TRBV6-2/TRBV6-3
TGTGCCAGCAGTATACAGGGGGCTAATGAAAAACTGTTTTTT
CASSIQGANEKLFF
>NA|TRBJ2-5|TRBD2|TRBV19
TGTGCCAGTAGCCAACTCTACCAGCGGGATCGAGAGACCCAGTACTTC
CASSQLYQRDRETQYF
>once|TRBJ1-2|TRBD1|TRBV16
TGTGCCAGCAGCCGGGACAGGTACTATGGCTACACCTTC
CASSRDRYYGYTF
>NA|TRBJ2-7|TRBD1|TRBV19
TGTGCCAGTAGTATAGGTTGGTACGCCGGGACAGTCTCCTACGAGCAGTACTTC
CASSIGWYAGTVSYEQYF
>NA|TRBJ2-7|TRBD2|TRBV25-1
TGTGCCAGCAGTGACCGACGTAGCGGGGGGACCTACGAGCAGTACTTC
CASSDRRSGGTYEQYF
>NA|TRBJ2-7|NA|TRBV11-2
TGTGCCAGCAGTCGGAACAGGGACGAGCAGTACTTC
CASSRNRDEQYF
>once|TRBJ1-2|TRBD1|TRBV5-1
TGCGCCAGCAGCCAGGGGGACAGAAACTATGGCTACACCTTC
CASSQGDRNYGYTF
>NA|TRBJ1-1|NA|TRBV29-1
TGCAGCGTTGATACAGGGCGAGGTGAAGCTTTCTTT
CSVDTGRGEAFF
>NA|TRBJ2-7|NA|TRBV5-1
TGCGCCAGCAGCTTGGCCCCCAGCTACGAGCAGTACTTC
CASSLAPSYEQYF
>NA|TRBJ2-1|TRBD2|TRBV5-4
TGTGCCAGCACCGCCCCCCGACTAGCGGGAGGGTGGAATGAGCAGTTCTTC
CASTAPRLAGGWNEQFF
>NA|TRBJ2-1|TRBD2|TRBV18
TGTGCCAGCTCATTACTAGCGGTCGCCTACAATGAGCAGTTCTTC
CASSLLAVAYNEQFF
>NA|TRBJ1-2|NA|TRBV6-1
TGTGCCAGCAGTGAGTGGGGGGGGGCCTATGGCTACACCTTC
CASSEWGGAYGYTF
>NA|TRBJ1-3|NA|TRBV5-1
TGCGCCAGCAGCTTGGCCGAGACTCGGGGAGGAAACACCATATATTTT
CASSLAETRGGNTIYF
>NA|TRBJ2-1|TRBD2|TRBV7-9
TGTGCCAGCAGCTCCTCGGAGGGGTTCGGGACTACTCCCCAGTTCTTC
CASSSSEGFGTTPQFF
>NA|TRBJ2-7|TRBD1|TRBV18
TGTGCCAGCTCACGACCCGGGACAGGCAATAACGAGCAGTACTTC
CASSRPGTGNNEQYF
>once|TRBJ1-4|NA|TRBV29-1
TGCAGCGCCCAGGGCGGCAGTGAAAAACTGTTTTTT
CSAQGGSEKLFF
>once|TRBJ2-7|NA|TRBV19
TGTGCCAGTAGTATACAGGGGTTTCCCTACGAGCAGTACTTC
CASSIQGFPYEQYF
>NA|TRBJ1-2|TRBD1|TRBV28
TGTGCCAGCAGATTCCAGGGGGCGGATAGCTACACCTTC
CASRFQGADSYTF
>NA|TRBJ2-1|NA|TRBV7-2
TGTGCCAGCAGCACCTCGTGGGCAGGGGCCTACAATGAGCAGTTCTTC
CASSTSWAGAYNEQFF
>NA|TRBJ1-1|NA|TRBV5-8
TGTGCCAGCAGGTCAGGGGCAAGGACTGAAGCTTTCTTT
CASRSGARTEAFF
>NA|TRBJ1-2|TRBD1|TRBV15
TGTGCCACCAACCCGACAGGGAGGATTCGTGGCTACACCTTC
CATNPTGRIRGYTF
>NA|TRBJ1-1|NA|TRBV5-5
TGTGCCAGCACCTCGACAGTGAACACTGAAGCTTTCTTT
CASTSTVNTEAFF
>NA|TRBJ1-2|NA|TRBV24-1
TGTGCCACCAGTGATTTTCTGGGTGGGCCCTTCTATAGGGGAGGCTACACCTTC
CATSDFLGGPFYRGGYTF
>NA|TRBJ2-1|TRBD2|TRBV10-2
TGCGCCAGCAGTGAGATGCTAGCGGGGGGGTCTGATGAGCAGTTCTTC
CASSEMLAGGSDEQFF
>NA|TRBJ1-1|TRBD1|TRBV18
TGTGCCAGCTCACCGCGGACAGGTTTGACCACTGAAGCTTTCTTT
CASSPRTGLTTEAFF
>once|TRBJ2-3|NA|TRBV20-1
TGCAGTGCTAGTACTTCGGCAGATACGCAGTATTTT
CSASTSADTQYF
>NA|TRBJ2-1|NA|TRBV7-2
TGTGCCAGCAGCTTAGCGCTCCAGGGATGGACCAGGGGCTCCTACAATGAGCAGTTCTTC
CASSLALQGWTRGSYNEQFF
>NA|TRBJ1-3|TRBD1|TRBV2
TGTGCCAGCAGTGATGCTAGGGACAGGGTGGACACCATATATTTT
CASSDARDRVDTIYF
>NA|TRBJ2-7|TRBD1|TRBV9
TGTGCCAGCAACTCTTTGGGGGGGACAGGGGACGAGCAGTACTTC
CASNSLGGTGDEQYF
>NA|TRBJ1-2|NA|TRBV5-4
TGTGCCAGCAGCGCTAATCTCAACAGCCTCTATGGCTACACCTTC
CASSANLNSLYGYTF
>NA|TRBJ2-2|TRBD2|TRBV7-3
TGTGCCAGCACCATTACGGGCGGGAGAAGGGGGGAGCTGTTTTTT
CASTITGGRRGELFF
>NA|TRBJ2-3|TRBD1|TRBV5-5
TGTGCCAGCAGCATCCGGGGACAGCCCTTCACTTTTAGCACAGATACGCAGTATTTT
CASSIRGQPFTFSTDTQYF
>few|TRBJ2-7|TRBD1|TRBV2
TGTGCCAGCAGTTACCGGGACAGAAAGTACTTC
CASSYRDRKYF
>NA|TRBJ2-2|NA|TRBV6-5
TGTGCCAGTAACCCTGCAGGTGTAAGCACCGGGGAGCTGTTTTTT
CASNPAGVSTGELFF
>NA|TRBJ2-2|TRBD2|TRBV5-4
TGTGCCAGCAGCCGCCTCACGACTAGCGGGAACGGGGAGCTGTTTTTT
CASSRLTTSGNGELFF
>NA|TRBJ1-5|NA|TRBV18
TGTGCCAGCTCACCGCCTGGGCTCAATCAGCCCCAGCATTTT
CASSPPGLNQPQHF